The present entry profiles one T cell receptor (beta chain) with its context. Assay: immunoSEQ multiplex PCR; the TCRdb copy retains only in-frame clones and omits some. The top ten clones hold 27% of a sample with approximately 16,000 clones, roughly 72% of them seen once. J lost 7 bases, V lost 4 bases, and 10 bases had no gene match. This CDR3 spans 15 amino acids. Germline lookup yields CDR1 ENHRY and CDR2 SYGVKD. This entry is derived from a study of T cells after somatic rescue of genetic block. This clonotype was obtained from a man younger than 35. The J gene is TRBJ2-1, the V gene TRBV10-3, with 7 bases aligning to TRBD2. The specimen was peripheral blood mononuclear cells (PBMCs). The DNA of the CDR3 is TGTGCCATCAGTGGAGGGGAGGGAGTAGCGAATGAGCAGTTCTTC. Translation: CAISGGEGVANEQFF.